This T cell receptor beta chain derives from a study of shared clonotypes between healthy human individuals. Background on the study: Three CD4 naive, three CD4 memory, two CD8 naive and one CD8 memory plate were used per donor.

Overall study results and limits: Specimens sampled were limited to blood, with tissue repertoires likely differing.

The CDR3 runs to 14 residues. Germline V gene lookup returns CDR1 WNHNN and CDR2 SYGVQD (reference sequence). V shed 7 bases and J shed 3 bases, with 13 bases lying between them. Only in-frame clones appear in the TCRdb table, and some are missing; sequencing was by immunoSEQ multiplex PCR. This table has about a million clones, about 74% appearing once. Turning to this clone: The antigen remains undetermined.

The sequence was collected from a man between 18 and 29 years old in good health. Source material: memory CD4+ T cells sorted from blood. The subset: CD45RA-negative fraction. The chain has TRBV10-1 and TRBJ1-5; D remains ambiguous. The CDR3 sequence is CASINRRFNQPQHF. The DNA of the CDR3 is TGCGCCAGCATAAACAGACGATTCAATCAGCCCCAGCATTTT.